The next 32 T cell receptor beta chains were all read from a single sample in a study of response to subunit inactivated influenza vaccine. TCRdb itself ran the RT-PCR reads through MiXCR, one entry per CDR3 protein. The data show about 500,000 distinct CDR3 sequences, approximately 13% seen once. This material consisted of PBMCs from blood, taken more than 35 days after vaccination. These receptors all come from a man aged 50 or older who received an inactivated influenza vaccine.

There are many counts of this clonotype. The rearrangement joins TRBV4-2 to TRBJ1-1; TRBD1 agrees at 10 bases. The CDR3 consists of 14 residues. V lost 3 bases to trimming and J lost 5 bases; unmatched junction nucleotides: 3. Per germline, CDR1 LGHNA and CDR2 YNFKEQ. CDR3 DNA sequence: TGTGCCAGCAGCCAGGAGGACAGGGGGACTGAAGCTTTCTTT. Protein product: CASSQEDRGTEAFF.

In this sample, this clonotype turned up many times. The chain links TRBV5-1 to TRBJ2-1; TRBD1 aligns across 7 bases. The germline gives CDR1 SGHRS, CDR2 YFSETQ. J lost 9 bases, V lost 7 bases, and 4 bases had no gene match. The CDR3 is 11 residues long. The CDR3 loop reads CASRQGGEQFF. CDR3 bases: TGCGCCAGCCGACAGGGCGGTGAGCAGTTCTTC.

A few counts support this clonotype. The CDR3, as DNA: TGTGCCAGCAGGCCCTCCGGGGCGACCTTTGGGCAGTACTTC. Its translation: CASRPSGATFGQYF. The V gene is TRBV12-3 or TRBV12-4, the J gene TRBJ2-7; D tentatively reads TRBD1 or TRBD2 (5 bases each). The CDR3 runs 14 residues. Trimming took off 6 bases at V and 9 bases at J, with 21 bases between the two ends.

The V and J genes are TRBV20-1 and TRBJ2-5; the D gene is possibly TRBD2 (6 bases). With 5 bases removed from V and 1 base from J, the gap between germline ends came to 14 bases. Germline V CDR1 and CDR2: DFQATT, SNEGSKA (reference sequence). The CDR3 has 14 amino acids. The CDR3: CSASPTGGQETQYF. The CDR3 DNA reads TGCAGTGCTTCCCCGACCGGGGGCCAAGAGACCCAGTACTTC.

This clonotype was detected a few times. This chain joins TRBV3-1 and TRBJ2-7; D not certain. CDR1 and CDR2 (germline): LGHDT, YNNKEL (reference sequence). The CDR3 is 15 residues long. V was pared by 2 bases and J by 0 bases, with 11 bases between. CDR3: CASSQFDKLSYEQYF. Here the CDR3 DNA reads TGTGCCAGCAGCCAATTCGACAAACTCTCCTACGAGCAGTACTTC.

The gene calls are TRBV5-1 and TRBJ2-7, with D perhaps matching TRBD1 or TRBD2 (5 bases each). This CDR3 spans 13 amino acids. V was trimmed by 0 bases and J by 6 bases, leaving 10 bases between them. The V gene's germline CDR1 is SGHRS and CDR2 YFSETQ. CDR3 sequence reads: CASSLEVGVEQYF. The DNA of the CDR3 is TGCGCCAGCAGCTTGGAGGTGGGGGTCGAGCAGTACTTC. The whole variable domain, remainder taken from reference TRBV5-1 and TRBJ2-7, is KAGVTQTPRYLIKTRGQQVTLSCSPISGHRSVSWYQQTPGQGLQFLFEYFSETQRNKGNFPGRFSGRQFSNSRSEMNVSTLELGDSALYLCASSLEVGVEQYFGPGTRLTVT.

This clonotype was counted between two and nine times. The chain couples TRBV28 to TRBJ2-5; no firm D call. The CDR3 is made up of 14 amino acids. The germline CDR1 and CDR2 sequences are MDHEN and SYDVKM. The V end lost 2 bases, the J end lost 0 bases, and 7 bases lay between the germline ends. CDR3 residues: CASSLRQHQETQYF. CDR3 DNA: TGTGCCAGCAGTTTAAGGCAGCACCAAGAGACCCAGTACTTC.

A few counts support this clonotype. This chain links TRBV7-6 with TRBJ2-5; D unresolved. V was pared by 3 bases and J by 0 bases, with 8 bases between. The CDR3 totals 14 residues. CDR1 is SGHVS and CDR2 is FNYEAQ in the germline V gene. This CDR3 is CASSLPGYQETQYF. The CDR3 DNA follows: TGTGCCAGCAGCTTGCCAGGATACCAAGAGACCCAGTACTTC.

V is TRBV29-1 and J is TRBJ2-5, with D perhaps TRBD2 (7 bases). From germline, CDR1 is SQVTM and CDR2 ANQGSEA. The CDR3 covers 12 residues. V lost 6 bases and J 5 bases, leaving 13 bases between the germline ends. This chain's CDR3 is CSVTQGGETQYF. Written as DNA, the CDR3 is TGCAGCGTGACACAGGGAGGGGAGACCCAGTACTTC.

The V call is TRBV7-8, the J call TRBJ2-5; 13 nucleotides align to TRBD2. The V segment lost 1 base and the J segment 0 bases; nucleotides outside the gene matches: 5. CDR3 length: 18 residues. CDR1 and CDR2 from the germline V gene are SGHVS and FQNEAQ. The chain's CDR3 is CASSLGTSGGPYQETQYF. The CDR3, as DNA: TGTGCCAGCAGCTTAGGGACTAGCGGGGGTCCGTACCAAGAGACCCAGTACTTC. Drawing the rest from reference TRBV7-8 and TRBJ2-5, the complete variable domain is GAGVSQSPRYKVAKRGQDVALRCDPISGHVSLFWYQQALGQGPEFLTYFQNEAQLDKSGLPSDRFFAERPEGSVSTLKIQRTQQEDSAVYLCASSLGTSGGPYQETQYFGPGTRLLVL.

The table lists this clonotype with a few counts. V is TRBV28 and J is TRBJ1-3; D is uncertain. The CDR3 has 15 amino acids. V lost 6 bases and J 3 bases, leaving 15 bases between the germline ends. CDR1 and CDR2 from the germline V gene are MDHEN and SYDVKM. The CDR3 DNA follows: TGTGCCAGCAGCCTCTCCGTGGGAAGTGGAAACACCATATATTTT. It encodes CASSLSVGSGNTIYF.

This clonotype was detected a few times. One end of the junction fails to match germline, which may point to a read error. J is TRBJ2-7 and V is TRBV5-1; 11 nucleotides align to TRBD1. The CDR3 extends over 16 amino acids. Per the germline V gene, CDR1 is SGHRS and CDR2 is YFSETQ. The CDR3 DNA follows: TGCGCCAGCAGCTTATATGGACAGGGGGCCTCCAACGAGCAGTACTTC. This translates into CASSLYGQGASNEQYF.

V usage is TRBV4-3 and J usage is TRBJ2-2; 8 bases line up with TRBD2. The CDR3 has 16 residues. CDR1 is LGHNA, CDR2 YSLEER, per germline. The trim removed 1 base at V and 5 bases at J, leaving 6 bases unmatched. The DNA of the CDR3 is TGCGCCAGCAGCCAAGTTAGCGGGATGGCGACCGGGGAGCTGTTTTTT. Residues: CASSQVSGMATGELFF.

This clonotype was observed a handful of times. The CDR3: CASSTTGLTGELFF. In DNA, the CDR3 is TGCGCCAGCAGCACTACAGGGTTAACCGGGGAGCTGTTTTTT. The J gene is TRBJ2-2, the V gene TRBV5-1, with D tentatively TRBD1 (6 bases). V dropped 4 bases and J dropped 5 bases, with 12 bases sitting between them. There are 14 residues in the CDR3. CDR1 is SGHRS, CDR2 YFSETQ, per germline.

V and J are TRBV6-6 and TRBJ2-5, with 8 bases that match TRBD2. Germline CDR1 is MNHNY and CDR2 is SVGAGI (reference sequence). The CDR3 contains 13 residues. V lost 8 bases and J lost 1; bases outside the gene matches: 3. This chain's CDR3 is CASGRGGQETQYF. CDR3 in DNA: TGTGCCAGCGGTCGGGGGGGCCAAGAGACCCAGTACTTC.

The V gene is TRBV2, the J gene TRBJ2-7; TRBD2 agrees at 10 bases. V was clipped by 6 bases and J by 1 base; unmatched bases: 15. Germline assignment: CDR1 SNHLY and CDR2 FYNNEI. The CDR3 length is 18 residues. Here the CDR3 DNA reads TGTGCCAGCAGGTTCCAGCGGGAGGGCGCCCGAATTTCCTACGAGCAGTACTTC. It yields the protein CASRFQREGARISYEQYF.

The V and J genes are TRBV7-2 and TRBJ1-2, with 7 bases lining up with TRBD1. V was pared by 2 bases and J by 1 base, with 7 bases of the junction left unmatched. Germline loops: CDR1 SGHTA, CDR2 FQGNSA. The CDR3 length is 16 residues. The CDR3 coding sequence is TGTGCCAGCAGCTTATCGGCGGCAGGGGGTAACTATGGCTACACCTTC. This translates into CASSLSAAGGNYGYTF.

This chain's CDR3 is CSASIYVDGGRNIQYF. DNA of the CDR3: TGCAGTGCTAGCATTTACGTCGACGGGGGGCGAAACATTCAGTACTTC. The V call is TRBV20-1, the J call TRBJ2-4, with a possible D match to TRBD2 (7 bases). Between the trimmed V and J ends, which lost 3 bases and 6 bases, there was a span of 21 bases. The germline V gene encodes CDR1 DFQATT and CDR2 SNEGSKA (reference sequence). The CDR3 has 16 amino acids.

The chain employs TRBV4-1 and TRBJ2-7, with TRBD1 matching 7 bases. Trimming removed 2 bases from V and 3 bases from J; junction bases left unmatched: 1. Germline CDR1 is MGHRA and CDR2 is YSYEKL. This CDR3 spans 13 amino acids. The CDR3 DNA is TGCGCCAGCAGCCAACGGGACAGCTACGAGCAGTACTTC. This codes for CASSQRDSYEQYF.

This clonotype was recorded at least ten times. The genes are TRBV4-3 and TRBJ1-2; a possible D gene is TRBD1 (6 bases). V lost 1 base and J lost 5, with 14 bases in between. The CDR3 length is 15 residues. CDR1 is LGHNA and CDR2 is YSLEER in the germline V gene. This CDR3 reads CASSQGVGGAYGYTF. CDR3 sequence (DNA): TGCGCCAGCAGCCAAGGGGTCGGGGGCGCATATGGCTACACCTTC.

The rearrangement uses TRBV5-5 and TRBJ2-3; the D is unclear. V gave up 4 bases and J gave up 2 bases, with 11 bases separating them. The length of the CDR3 is 14 residues. Germline values: CDR1 SGHKS, CDR2 YYEKEE (reference sequence). CDR3 loop: CASSPYVITDTQYF. CDR3 DNA: TGTGCCAGCAGCCCATATGTGATCACAGATACGCAGTATTTT.

This clonotype was counted a few times. The chain has TRBV28 and TRBJ2-3, with 8 bases that match TRBD2. Germline CDR1 MDHEN, CDR2 SYDVKM. The CDR3 has 14 residues. J lost 3 bases, V lost 10 bases, and 9 bases had no gene match. The CDR3 here is CATASGSETDTQYF. DNA for the CDR3: TGTGCCACCGCCAGCGGGAGTGAGACAGATACGCAGTATTTT.

Remarks on this clonotype: A much larger clone differs from this one at a single base, so this may be a read error. The genes are TRBV12-3 or TRBV12-4 and TRBJ1-6; D gene uncertain. The CDR3 consists of 14 residues. The V end was cut by 1 base, the J end by 0 bases, with 1 base between. CDR3 DNA sequence: TGTGCCAGCAGTTTAGTCTCCTATAATTCACCCCTCCACTTT. It specifies CASSLVSYNSPLHF.

The rearrangement uses TRBV7-2 and TRBJ2-5; 14 bases are a match to TRBD2. The CDR3 extends over 16 amino acids. Germline V gene lookup returns CDR1 SGHTA and CDR2 FQGNSA. V gave up 5 bases and J gave up 4 bases; unmatched junction bases: 6. The CDR3 loop reads CASSTGLAGVSETQYF. The CDR3 DNA is TGTGCCAGCAGCACGGGACTAGCGGGAGTCTCAGAGACCCAGTACTTC.

This clonotype turned up a few times. V usage is TRBV6-1 and J usage is TRBJ2-5, with a possible D match to TRBD1 (5 bases). The V end was cut by 6 bases, the J end by 1 base, with 15 bases between. The germline gives CDR1 MNHNS, CDR2 SASEGT. This CDR3 is 15 amino acids long. This chain's CDR3 is CASRDRHSLQETQYF. CDR3 DNA: TGTGCCAGCAGAGACAGACACTCGCTCCAAGAGACCCAGTACTTC.

In this sample, this clonotype turned up a few times. The V call is TRBV6-5, the J call TRBJ1-6; D possibly corresponds to TRBD1 (5 bases). The germline V and J ends were trimmed by 2 bases and 8 bases, with 16 bases remaining between them. The CDR3 sequence is 16 residues long. Germline values: CDR1 MNHEY, CDR2 SVGAGI. DNA of the CDR3: TGTGCCAGCAGTTACACGCGGGACGTCGGCTATTCACCCCTCCACTTT. Residues: CASSYTRDVGYSPLHF.

The J gene is TRBJ2-1, the V gene TRBV5-6; 12 bases match TRBD2. Germline trimming cut 4 bases from V and 6 bases from J; bases unmatched to any gene: 5. Germline V gene lookup returns CDR1 SGHDT and CDR2 YYEEEE. This CDR3 has 15 amino acids. Here the CDR3 reads CASSILAGGLNEQFF. For the CDR3, the DNA is TGTGCCAGCAGCATCCTAGCGGGGGGGCTCAATGAGCAGTTCTTC.

There are many counts of this clonotype. The V gene is TRBV5-1, the J gene TRBJ1-1; 12 nucleotides agree with TRBD1. Germline assignment: CDR1 SGHRS and CDR2 YFSETQ. The CDR3 has 16 amino acids. V lost 4 bases to trimming and J lost 4 bases; unmatched junction nucleotides: 8. CDR3 in DNA: TGCGCCAGCAGCCTTTGGGGACAGGGGGCCGGCACTGAAGCTTTCTTT. This gives the protein CASSLWGQGAGTEAFF.

This clonotype turned up a few times. The chain recombines TRBV15 with TRBJ1-4; the D gene is possibly TRBD1 (6 bases). V lost 7 bases, J lost 0 bases, and 18 bases lay in between. CDR3 length: 17 residues. Germline CDR1 reads LNHNV; CDR2 reads YYDKDF (reference sequence). The CDR3 spells CATKKQRGASTNEKLFF. CDR3 nucleotides: TGTGCCACCAAAAAGCAGCGGGGGGCGTCAACTAATGAAAAACTGTTTTTT.

This clonotype was detected only a few times. The J gene is TRBJ2-7, the V gene TRBV4-3; no reliable D call. This CDR3 has 17 amino acids. CDR1 LGHNA and CDR2 YSLEER come from the germline V gene. Trimming took 0 bases from V and 1 from J, leaving 16 bases between them. CDR3: CASSQDPLGTGSYEQYF. The CDR3, as DNA: TGCGCCAGCAGCCAAGATCCTTTAGGAACTGGGTCCTACGAGCAGTACTTC.

This clonotype was recorded a few times. This sequence joins TRBV6-1 and TRBJ2-7; D possibly matches TRBD1 or TRBD2 (5 bases each). Germline V gene data show CDR1 as MNHNS and CDR2 as SASEGT. V was cut by 3 bases and J by 0 bases, with 9 bases left in between. The CDR3 sequence is 14 residues long. The CDR3 nucleotides are TGTGCCAGCAGTGATCGGGGCGGCTCCTACGAGCAGTACTTC. It translates to CASSDRGGSYEQYF.

This clonotype was seen at least ten times. The V and J genes are TRBV12-3 or TRBV12-4 and TRBJ2-7; 9 bases are a match to TRBD1. The CDR3 has 12 residues. Unmatched junction bases numbered 1, after V lost 6 bases and J lost 4 bases. The CDR3 spells CASRGTGYEQYF. The CDR3 nucleotides read TGTGCCAGCAGAGGGACAGGGTACGAGCAGTACTTC.